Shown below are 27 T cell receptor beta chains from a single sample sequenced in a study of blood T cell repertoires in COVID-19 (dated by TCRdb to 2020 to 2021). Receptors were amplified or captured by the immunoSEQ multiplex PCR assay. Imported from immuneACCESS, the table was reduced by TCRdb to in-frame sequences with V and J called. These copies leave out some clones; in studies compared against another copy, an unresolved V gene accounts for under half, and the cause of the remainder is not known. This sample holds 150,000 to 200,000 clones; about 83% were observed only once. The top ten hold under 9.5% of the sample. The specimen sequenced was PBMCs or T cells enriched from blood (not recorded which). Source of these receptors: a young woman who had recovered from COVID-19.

The CDR3 nucleotides read TGTGCCAGCAGCGTAAGGGACTACCAGCCCCCGAACTACAATGAGCAGTTCTTC. This codes for CASSVRDYQPPNYNEQFF. This chain uses TRBV9 with TRBJ2-1; 7 bases match TRBD2. V was clipped by 1 base and J by 3 bases; unmatched bases: 13. CDR1 and CDR2 from the germline V gene are SGDLS and YYNGEE. The CDR3 totals 18 residues.

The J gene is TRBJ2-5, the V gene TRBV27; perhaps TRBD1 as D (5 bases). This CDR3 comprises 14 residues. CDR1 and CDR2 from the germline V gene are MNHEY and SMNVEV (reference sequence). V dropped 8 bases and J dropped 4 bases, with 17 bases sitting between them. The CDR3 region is CASGKGIGLETQYF. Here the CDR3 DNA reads TGTGCCAGCGGCAAGGGGATCGGGTTAGAGACCCAGTACTTC.

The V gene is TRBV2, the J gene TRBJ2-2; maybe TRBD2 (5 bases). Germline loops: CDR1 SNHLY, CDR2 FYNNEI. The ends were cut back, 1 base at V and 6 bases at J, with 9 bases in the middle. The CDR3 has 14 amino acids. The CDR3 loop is CASSEGELAGELFF. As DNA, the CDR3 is TGTGCCAGCAGTGAAGGGGAGTTAGCCGGGGAGCTGTTTTTT.

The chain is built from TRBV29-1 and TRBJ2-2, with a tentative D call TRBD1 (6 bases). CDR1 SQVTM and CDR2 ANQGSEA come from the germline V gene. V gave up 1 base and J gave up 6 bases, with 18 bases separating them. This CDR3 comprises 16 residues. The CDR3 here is CSVEGSSTAGAGELFF. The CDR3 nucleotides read TGCAGCGTTGAAGGATCCTCGACCGCAGGGGCCGGGGAGCTGTTTTTT.

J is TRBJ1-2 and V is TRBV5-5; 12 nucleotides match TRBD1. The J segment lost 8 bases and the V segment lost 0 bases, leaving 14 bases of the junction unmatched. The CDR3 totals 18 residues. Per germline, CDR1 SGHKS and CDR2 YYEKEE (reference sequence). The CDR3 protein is CASSLEIGTGGVVHGYTF. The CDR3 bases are TGTGCCAGCAGCTTGGAGATCGGGACAGGGGGCGTCGTGCACGGCTACACCTTC.

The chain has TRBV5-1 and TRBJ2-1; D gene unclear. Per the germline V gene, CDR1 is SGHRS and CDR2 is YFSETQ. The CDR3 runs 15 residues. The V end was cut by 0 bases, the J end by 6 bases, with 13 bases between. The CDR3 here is CASSLEPGPSNEQFF. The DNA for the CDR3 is TGCGCCAGCAGCTTGGAGCCGGGTCCATCCAATGAGCAGTTCTTC.

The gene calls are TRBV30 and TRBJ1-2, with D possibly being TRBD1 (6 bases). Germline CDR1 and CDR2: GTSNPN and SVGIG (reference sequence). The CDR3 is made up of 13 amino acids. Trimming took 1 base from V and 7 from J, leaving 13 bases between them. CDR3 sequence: CAWSATGMSGYTF. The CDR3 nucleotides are TGTGCCTGGAGTGCTACAGGGATGTCTGGCTACACCTTC.

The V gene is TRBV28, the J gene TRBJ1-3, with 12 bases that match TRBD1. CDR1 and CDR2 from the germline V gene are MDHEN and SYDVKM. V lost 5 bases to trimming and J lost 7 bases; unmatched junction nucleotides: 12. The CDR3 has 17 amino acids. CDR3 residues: CASSLLPGQGAVNTIYF. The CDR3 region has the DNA TGTGCCAGCAGTCTACTCCCGGGACAGGGGGCGGTCAACACCATATATTTT.

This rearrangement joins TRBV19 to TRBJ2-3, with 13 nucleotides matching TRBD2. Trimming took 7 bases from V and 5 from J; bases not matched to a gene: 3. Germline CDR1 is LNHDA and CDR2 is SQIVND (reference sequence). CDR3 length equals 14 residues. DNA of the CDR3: TGTGCCAGTACGGGACTAGCGGGACTAGATACGCAGTATTTT. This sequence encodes CASTGLAGLDTQYF.

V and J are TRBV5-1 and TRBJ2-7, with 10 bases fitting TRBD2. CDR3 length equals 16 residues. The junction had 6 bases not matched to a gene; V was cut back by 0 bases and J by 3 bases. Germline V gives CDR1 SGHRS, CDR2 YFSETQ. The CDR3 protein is CASSLGRLAGDYEQYF. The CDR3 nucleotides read TGCGCCAGCAGCTTGGGGCGGCTAGCGGGAGACTACGAGCAGTACTTC.

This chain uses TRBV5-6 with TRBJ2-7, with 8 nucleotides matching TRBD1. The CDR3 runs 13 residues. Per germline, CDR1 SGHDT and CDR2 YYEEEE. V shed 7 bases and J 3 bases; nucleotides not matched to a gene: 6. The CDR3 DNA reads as TGTGCCAGCGGTCGGGACAGGTTCTACGAGCAGTACTTC. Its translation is CASGRDRFYEQYF.

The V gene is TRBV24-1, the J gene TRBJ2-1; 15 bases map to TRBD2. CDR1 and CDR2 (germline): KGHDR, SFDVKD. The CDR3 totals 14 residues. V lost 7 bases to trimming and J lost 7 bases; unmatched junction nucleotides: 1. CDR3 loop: CATRGTSGRNEQFF. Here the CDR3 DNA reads TGTGCCACCAGGGGGACTAGCGGGAGGAATGAGCAGTTCTTC.

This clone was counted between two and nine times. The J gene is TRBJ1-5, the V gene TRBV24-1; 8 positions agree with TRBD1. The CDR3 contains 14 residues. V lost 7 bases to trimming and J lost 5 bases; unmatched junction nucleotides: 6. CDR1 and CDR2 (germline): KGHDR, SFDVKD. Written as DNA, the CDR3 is TGTGCCACCAGCCCCGGGACAGGCTATCAGCCCCAGCATTTT. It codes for CATSPGTGYQPQHF.

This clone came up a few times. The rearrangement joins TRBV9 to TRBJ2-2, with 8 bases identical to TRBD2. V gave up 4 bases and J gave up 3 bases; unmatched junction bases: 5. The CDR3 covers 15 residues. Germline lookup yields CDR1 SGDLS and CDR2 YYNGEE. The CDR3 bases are TGTGCCAGCAGCCCGGGGGGGGCGGACACCGGGGAGCTGTTTTTT. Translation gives CASSPGGADTGELFF. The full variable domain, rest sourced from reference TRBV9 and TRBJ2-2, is DSGVTQTPKHLITATGQRVTLRCSPRSGDLSVYWYQQSLDQGLQFLIQYYNGEERAKGNILERFSAQQFPDLHSELNLSSLELGDSALYFCASSPGGADTGELFFGEGSRLTVL.

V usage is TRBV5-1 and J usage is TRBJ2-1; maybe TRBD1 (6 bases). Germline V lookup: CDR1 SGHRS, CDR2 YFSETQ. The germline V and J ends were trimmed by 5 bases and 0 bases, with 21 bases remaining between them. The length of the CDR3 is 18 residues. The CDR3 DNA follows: TGCGCCAGCAGACCTCAGACAGGAACGGTGGGCTCCTACAATGAGCAGTTCTTC. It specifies CASRPQTGTVGSYNEQFF.

This chain's CDR3 is CASSLSVRAYEQFF. The CDR3 bases are TGTGCCAGCAGCTTAAGCGTCAGGGCCTATGAGCAGTTCTTC. The chain links TRBV7-3 to TRBJ2-1, with D possibly TRBD1 on 5 matching bases. Germline assignment: CDR1 SGHTA and CDR2 FQGTGA. Trimming shortened V by 1 base and J by 8 bases, and 12 bases separated the two germline ends. The CDR3 extends over 14 amino acids.

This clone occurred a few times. CDR3 in amino acids: CASSYRRTDGYTF. The CDR3 nucleotides are TGTGCCAGCAGTTATCGGAGAACGGATGGCTACACCTTC. The J gene is TRBJ1-2, the V gene TRBV28, with D hard to call. Germline lookup yields CDR1 MDHEN and CDR2 SYDVKM. This CDR3 contains 13 residues. Trimming shortened V by 4 bases and J by 6 bases, and 12 bases separated the two germline ends.

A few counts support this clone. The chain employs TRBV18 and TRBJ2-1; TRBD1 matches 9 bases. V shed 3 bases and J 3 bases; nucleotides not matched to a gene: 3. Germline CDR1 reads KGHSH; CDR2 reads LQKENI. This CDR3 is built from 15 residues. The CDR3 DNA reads TGTGCCAGCTCACCGGGACAGGGAAACTACAATGAGCAGTTCTTC. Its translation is CASSPGQGNYNEQFF.

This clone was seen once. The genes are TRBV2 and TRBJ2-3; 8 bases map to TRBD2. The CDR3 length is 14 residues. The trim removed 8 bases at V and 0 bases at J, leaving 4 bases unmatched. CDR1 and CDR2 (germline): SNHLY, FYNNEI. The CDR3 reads CASAGGLSTDTQYF. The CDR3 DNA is TGTGCCAGCGCGGGAGGACTTAGCACAGATACGCAGTATTTT.

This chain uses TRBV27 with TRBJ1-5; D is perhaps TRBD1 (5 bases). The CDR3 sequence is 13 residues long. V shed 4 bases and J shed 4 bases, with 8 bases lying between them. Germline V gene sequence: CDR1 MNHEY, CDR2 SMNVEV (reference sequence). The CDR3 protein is CASSSGSNQPQHF. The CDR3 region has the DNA TGTGCCAGCAGTTCAGGGTCTAATCAGCCCCAGCATTTT.

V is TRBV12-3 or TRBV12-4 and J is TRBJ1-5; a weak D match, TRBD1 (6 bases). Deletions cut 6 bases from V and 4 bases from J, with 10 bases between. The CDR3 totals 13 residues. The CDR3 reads CASSQDRNQPQHF. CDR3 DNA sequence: TGTGCCAGCAGCCAGGACAGAAATCAGCCCCAGCATTTT.

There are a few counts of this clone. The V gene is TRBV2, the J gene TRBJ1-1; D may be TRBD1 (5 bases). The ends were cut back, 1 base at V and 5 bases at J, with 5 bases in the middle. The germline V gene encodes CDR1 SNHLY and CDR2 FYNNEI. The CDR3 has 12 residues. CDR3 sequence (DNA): TGTGCCAGCAGTGAAGAGGGGACTGAAGCTTTCTTT. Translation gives CASSEEGTEAFF.

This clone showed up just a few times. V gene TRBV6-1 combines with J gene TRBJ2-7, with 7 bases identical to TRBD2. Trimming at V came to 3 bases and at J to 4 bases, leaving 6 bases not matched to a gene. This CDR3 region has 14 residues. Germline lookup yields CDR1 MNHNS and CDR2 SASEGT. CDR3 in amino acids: CASSEAAGFYEQYF. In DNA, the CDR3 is TGTGCCAGCAGTGAGGCAGCGGGATTTTACGAGCAGTACTTC.

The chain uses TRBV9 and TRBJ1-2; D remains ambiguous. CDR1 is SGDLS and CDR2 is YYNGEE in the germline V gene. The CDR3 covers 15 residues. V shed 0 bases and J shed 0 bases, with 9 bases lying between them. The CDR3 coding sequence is TGTGCCAGCAGCGTAGCCCCGGGGTCTAACTATGGCTACACCTTC. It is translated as CASSVAPGSNYGYTF.

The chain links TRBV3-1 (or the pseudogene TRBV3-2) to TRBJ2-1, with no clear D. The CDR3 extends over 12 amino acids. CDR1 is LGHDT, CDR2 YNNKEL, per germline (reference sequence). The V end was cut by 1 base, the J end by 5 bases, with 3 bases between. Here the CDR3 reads CASSQGNNEQFF. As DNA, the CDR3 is TGTGCCAGCAGCCAAGGTAACAATGAGCAGTTCTTC.

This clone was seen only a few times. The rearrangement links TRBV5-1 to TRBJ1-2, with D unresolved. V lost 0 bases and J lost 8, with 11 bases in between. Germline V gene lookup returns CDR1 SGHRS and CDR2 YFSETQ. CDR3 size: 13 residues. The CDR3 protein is CASSLVDFRGYTF. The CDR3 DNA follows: TGCGCCAGCAGCTTGGTGGACTTCCGAGGCTACACCTTC. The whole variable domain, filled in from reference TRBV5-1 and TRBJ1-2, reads KAGVTQTPRYLIKTRGQQVTLSCSPISGHRSVSWYQQTPGQGLQFLFEYFSETQRNKGNFPGRFSGRQFSNSRSEMNVSTLELGDSALYLCASSLVDFRGYTFGSGTRLTVV.

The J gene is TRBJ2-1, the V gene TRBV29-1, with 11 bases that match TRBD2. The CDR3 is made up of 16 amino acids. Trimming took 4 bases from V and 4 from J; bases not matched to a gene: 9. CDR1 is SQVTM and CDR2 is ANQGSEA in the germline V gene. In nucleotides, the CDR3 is TGCAGCGTTGGAGAACCGGGACTAGCGGCGTACAATGAGCAGTTCTTC. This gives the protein CSVGEPGLAAYNEQFF.